This TCR beta chain comes out of a study of T cell changes during pregnancy in multiple sclerosis. Per germline, CDR1 SGHRS and CDR2 YFSETQ. The CDR3 length is 15 residues. J lost 2 bases, V lost 5 bases, and 6 bases had no gene match. Clones were read by immunoSEQ multiplex PCR, and TCRdb kept only the in-frame ones, dropping some. This table has tens of thousands of clones, roughly nine tenths appearing once. The receptor was derived from a female donor in good health, enrolled as a control in a pregnancy study. The source was peripheral blood, collected in the first trimester of pregnancy. The rearrangement uses TRBV5-1 and TRBJ2-3, with 9 bases matching TRBD1. The CDR3: CASRSTGGPTDTQYF. The DNA for the CDR3 is TGCGCCAGCAGGTCGACAGGGGGTCCCACAGATACGCAGTATTTT.